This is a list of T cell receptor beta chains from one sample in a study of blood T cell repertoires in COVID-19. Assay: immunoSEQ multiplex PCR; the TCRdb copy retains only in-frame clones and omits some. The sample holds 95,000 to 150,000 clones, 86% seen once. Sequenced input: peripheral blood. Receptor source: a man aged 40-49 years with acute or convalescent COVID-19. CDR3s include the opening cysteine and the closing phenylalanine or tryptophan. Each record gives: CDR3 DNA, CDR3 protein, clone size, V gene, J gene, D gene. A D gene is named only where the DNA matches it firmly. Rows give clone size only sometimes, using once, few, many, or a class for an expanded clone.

CDR3nt: TGTGCCAGCAGTCCCCGCCGGGCGGGGGGGGCCAACGTCCTGACTTTC
CDR3aa: CASSPRRAGGANVLTF
abundance: NA
v_gene: TRBV27
j_gene: TRBJ2-6
d_gene: NA

CDR3nt: TGCGCCAGCAGCTTGGGGGCGGGGATCACAGATACGCAGTATTTT
CDR3aa: CASSLGAGITDTQYF
abundance: once
v_gene: TRBV5-1
j_gene: TRBJ2-3
d_gene: NA

CDR3nt: TGCGCCAGCAGCCACGGGACAGGGGGCGCGAACACCGGGGAGCTGTTTTTT
CDR3aa: CASSHGTGGANTGELFF
abundance: NA
v_gene: TRBV5-1
j_gene: TRBJ2-2
d_gene: TRBD1

CDR3nt: TGTGCCAGCAGTTTTTTCAGGGACAGATACTACGAGCAGTACTTC
CDR3aa: CASSFFRDRYYEQYF
abundance: NA
v_gene: TRBV27
j_gene: TRBJ2-7
d_gene: TRBD1

CDR3nt: TGTGCCAGCAGCACCCACAGGGCCGGCTCTGGAAACACCATATATTTT
CDR3aa: CASSTHRAGSGNTIYF
abundance: NA
v_gene: TRBV7-2
j_gene: TRBJ1-3
d_gene: NA

CDR3nt: TGTGCCTGGAGTAATAGCGGAACCTACGAGCAGTACTTC
CDR3aa: CAWSNSGTYEQYF
abundance: NA
v_gene: TRBV30
j_gene: TRBJ2-7
d_gene: NA

CDR3nt: TGTGCCAGCAGCTTAGAGATGGGGGCGTGGAATGAGCAGTTCTTC
CDR3aa: CASSLEMGAWNEQFF
abundance: NA
v_gene: TRBV7-3
j_gene: TRBJ2-1
d_gene: NA

CDR3nt: TGTGCCAGCAGCAGCCTCCGGGAGCGGTGGGGTCGCGAAGAGACCCAGTACTTC
CDR3aa: CASSSLRERWGREETQYF
abundance: NA
v_gene: TRBV21-1
j_gene: TRBJ2-5
d_gene: NA

CDR3nt: TGTGCCTGGAGTGCGGGTTGGGAAAAACTGTTTTTT
CDR3aa: CAWSAGWEKLFF
abundance: NA
v_gene: TRBV30
j_gene: TRBJ1-4
d_gene: NA

CDR3nt: TGTGCCAGCAGCGGACACCTAATGGATTCACCCCTCCACTTT
CDR3aa: CASSGHLMDSPLHF
abundance: NA
v_gene: TRBV9
j_gene: TRBJ1-6
d_gene: NA

CDR3nt: TGTGCCAGCAGATCCCCGGGGGCAACTAATGAAAAACTGTTTTTT
CDR3aa: CASRSPGATNEKLFF
abundance: NA
v_gene: TRBV28
j_gene: TRBJ1-4
d_gene: NA

CDR3nt: TGTGCCAGCACCCGACTTGGGAACACTGAAGCTTTCTTT
CDR3aa: CASTRLGNTEAFF
abundance: NA
v_gene: TRBV25-1
j_gene: TRBJ1-1
d_gene: NA

CDR3nt: TGCGCCAGCAGCTTGGGACAGAACTATGGCTACACCTTC
CDR3aa: CASSLGQNYGYTF
abundance: few
v_gene: TRBV5-1
j_gene: TRBJ1-2
d_gene: NA

CDR3nt: TGTGCCAGCAGCCAGACTAGCGGGAGGGCTTATGAGCAGTTCTTC
CDR3aa: CASSQTSGRAYEQFF
abundance: NA
v_gene: TRBV9
j_gene: TRBJ2-1
d_gene: TRBD2

CDR3nt: TGTGCCTGGAGTGTAAAGGGGAATCAGCCCCAGCATTTT
CDR3aa: CAWSVKGNQPQHF
abundance: once
v_gene: TRBV30
j_gene: TRBJ1-5
d_gene: NA

CDR3nt: TGTGCCAGTAGTACGACAGGGCTCGGGAACACTGAAGCTTTCTTT
CDR3aa: CASSTTGLGNTEAFF
abundance: NA
v_gene: TRBV19
j_gene: TRBJ1-1
d_gene: TRBD1

CDR3nt: TGTGCCAGCAGTCCGGGACAACCCCGTGATACGCAGTATTTT
CDR3aa: CASSPGQPRDTQYF
abundance: NA
v_gene: TRBV28
j_gene: TRBJ2-3
d_gene: NA

CDR3nt: TGCGCCAGCAGCTTGGGACAGGGAAACACCATATATTTT
CDR3aa: CASSLGQGNTIYF
abundance: NA
v_gene: TRBV5-1
j_gene: TRBJ1-3
d_gene: NA

CDR3nt: TGTGCCAGTGGGCAGGGGGAGTTCGGTGAGCAGTTCTTC
CDR3aa: CASGQGEFGEQFF
abundance: NA
v_gene: TRBV19
j_gene: TRBJ2-1
d_gene: TRBD1

CDR3nt: TGTGCCAGCCAAGGGACAGGAGTAAACGAGCAGTACTTC
CDR3aa: CASQGTGVNEQYF
abundance: NA
v_gene: TRBV19
j_gene: TRBJ2-7
d_gene: TRBD1

CDR3nt: TGCAGCGTTGAAGATCCTAGCCGACACACCGGGGAGCTGTTTTTT
CDR3aa: CSVEDPSRHTGELFF
abundance: NA
v_gene: TRBV29-1
j_gene: TRBJ2-2
d_gene: NA

CDR3nt: TGTGCCAGCAGAAACAGGGGACAAAACATTCAGTACTTC
CDR3aa: CASRNRGQNIQYF
abundance: NA
v_gene: TRBV6-5
j_gene: TRBJ2-4
d_gene: TRBD1

CDR3nt: TGTGCCAGCAGCTTAGACTTAGTAGGGAGTGATGAGCAGTTCTTC
CDR3aa: CASSLDLVGSDEQFF
abundance: once
v_gene: TRBV11-2
j_gene: TRBJ2-1
d_gene: NA

CDR3nt: TGCGCCAGCAGCTCCGGTGGGGGCAGCTATGGCTACACCTTC
CDR3aa: CASSSGGGSYGYTF
abundance: NA
v_gene: TRBV5-1
j_gene: TRBJ1-2
d_gene: NA

CDR3nt: TGTGCCAGCAGCTCGGAGGGACAGGGGAATTCACCCCTCCACTTT
CDR3aa: CASSSEGQGNSPLHF
abundance: few
v_gene: TRBV5-5
j_gene: TRBJ1-6
d_gene: TRBD1

CDR3nt: TGTGCCAGCAGCCGCGATGTCGATAGCAATCAGCCCCAGCATTTT
CDR3aa: CASSRDVDSNQPQHF
abundance: NA
v_gene: TRBV5-4
j_gene: TRBJ1-5
d_gene: NA

CDR3nt: TGTGCCAGCAGTTTCGGCGGTAGCAATCAGCCCCAGCATTTT
CDR3aa: CASSFGGSNQPQHF
abundance: NA
v_gene: TRBV28
j_gene: TRBJ1-5
d_gene: NA

CDR3nt: TGTGCCAGCAGTCCTAACAGGGGGCTCTCCTCCTCTGGAAACACCATATATTTT
CDR3aa: CASSPNRGLSSSGNTIYF
abundance: NA
v_gene: TRBV5-4
j_gene: TRBJ1-3
d_gene: TRBD1

CDR3nt: TGTGCCTGGAGTGTACCGGGGGATGGAGAGACCCAGTACTTC
CDR3aa: CAWSVPGDGETQYF
abundance: NA
v_gene: TRBV30
j_gene: TRBJ2-5
d_gene: NA

CDR3nt: TGTGCCAGCGGAGTAGCGGGCTACAATGAGCAGTTCTTC
CDR3aa: CASGVAGYNEQFF
abundance: NA
v_gene: TRBV7-9
j_gene: TRBJ2-1
d_gene: TRBD2

CDR3nt: TGTGCCGGGGCACACACTGAAGCTTTCTTT
CDR3aa: CAGAHTEAFF
abundance: NA
v_gene: TRBV30
j_gene: TRBJ1-1
d_gene: NA

CDR3nt: TGTGCCTGGAGTGTTGGAGGGAATGGCTACACCTTC
CDR3aa: CAWSVGGNGYTF
abundance: NA
v_gene: TRBV30
j_gene: TRBJ1-2
d_gene: NA

CDR3nt: TGTGTCTTGGGGGGATTCGGAAACACCATATATTTT
CDR3aa: CVLGGFGNTIYF
abundance: NA
v_gene: TRBV30
j_gene: TRBJ1-3
d_gene: NA

CDR3nt: TGCAGCGTTGTGGGGACAGGGAGGGGTGAAGCTTTCTTT
CDR3aa: CSVVGTGRGEAFF
abundance: NA
v_gene: TRBV29-1
j_gene: TRBJ1-1
d_gene: TRBD1

CDR3nt: TGTGCCAGCAGTTTCAGGGGAGTGTCAGCTTTCTTT
CDR3aa: CASSFRGVSAFF
abundance: NA
v_gene: TRBV12-3/TRBV12-4
j_gene: TRBJ1-1
d_gene: NA

CDR3nt: TGTGCCAGTAGCCCTACGTCCCCGGGACAGGTAGTATCCTACGAGCAGTACTTC
CDR3aa: CASSPTSPGQVVSYEQYF
abundance: NA
v_gene: TRBV19
j_gene: TRBJ2-7
d_gene: TRBD1

CDR3nt: TGTGCCAGTAGACCGGACAGGGAGAATGGCTACACCTTC
CDR3aa: CASRPDRENGYTF
abundance: NA
v_gene: TRBV19
j_gene: TRBJ1-2
d_gene: TRBD1

CDR3nt: TGTGCCAGTAGTATAGCCTCCATAGTGAACACTGAAGCTTTCTTT
CDR3aa: CASSIASIVNTEAFF
abundance: NA
v_gene: TRBV19
j_gene: TRBJ1-1
d_gene: NA

CDR3nt: TGTGCAAGTCGCCCAGGGGGGCTGGCTAATGAAAAACTGTTTTTT
CDR3aa: CASRPGGLANEKLFF
abundance: NA
v_gene: TRBV12-2
j_gene: TRBJ1-4
d_gene: NA

CDR3nt: TGTGCCAGCAGCCCAGGGCAACAGCCCCAGCATTTT
CDR3aa: CASSPGQQPQHF
abundance: NA
v_gene: TRBV3-1/TRBV3-2
j_gene: TRBJ1-5
d_gene: NA

CDR3nt: TGTGCCAGCATAACCAGTTCTAACTATGGCTACACCTTC
CDR3aa: CASITSSNYGYTF
abundance: NA
v_gene: TRBV6-6
j_gene: TRBJ1-2
d_gene: NA

CDR3nt: TGCGCCAGCAGCCAAGGGACAGGAGGGATGAACACTGAAGCTTTCTTT
CDR3aa: CASSQGTGGMNTEAFF
abundance: NA
v_gene: TRBV4-3
j_gene: TRBJ1-1
d_gene: TRBD1

CDR3nt: TGTGCCAGTAGTTACTCCAGGGGGCCGGGGGGCAATCAGCCCCAGCATTTT
CDR3aa: CASSYSRGPGGNQPQHF
abundance: NA
v_gene: TRBV19
j_gene: TRBJ1-5
d_gene: TRBD1

CDR3nt: TGTGCCATCAGTTCGGACGGGATGGGTCTGCATTTT
CDR3aa: CAISSDGMGLHF
abundance: NA
v_gene: TRBV10-3
j_gene: TRBJ1-5
d_gene: NA

CDR3nt: TGCGCCAGCAGCACGACAGGGGATACCTACGAGCAGTACTTC
CDR3aa: CASSTTGDTYEQYF
abundance: once
v_gene: TRBV5-1
j_gene: TRBJ2-7
d_gene: TRBD1

CDR3nt: TGCGCCAGCAGTGATGGGGTGGCAGGGGGTAAGGTCGCTGAAGCTTTCTTT
CDR3aa: CASSDGVAGGKVAEAFF
abundance: NA
v_gene: TRBV10-2
j_gene: TRBJ1-1
d_gene: TRBD1

CDR3nt: TGTGCCAGCAGCAACCCTAGCGGTTCTACTTGGGGGACCCAGTACTTC
CDR3aa: CASSNPSGSTWGTQYF
abundance: NA
v_gene: TRBV5-6
j_gene: TRBJ2-5
d_gene: TRBD2

CDR3nt: TGTGCCAGCGGGGCCTACGAGTCGGAGCAGTACTTC
CDR3aa: CASGAYESEQYF
abundance: NA
v_gene: TRBV3-1/TRBV3-2
j_gene: TRBJ2-7
d_gene: NA

CDR3nt: TGTGCCAGCCGCCGCGGGGTGGGCACTGAAGCTTTCTTT
CDR3aa: CASRRGVGTEAFF
abundance: NA
v_gene: TRBV9
j_gene: TRBJ1-1
d_gene: NA

CDR3nt: TGCGCCAGCAGCTTGGCCCCGACAGGGAGGGAGCAGTACTTC
CDR3aa: CASSLAPTGREQYF
abundance: NA
v_gene: TRBV5-1
j_gene: TRBJ2-7
d_gene: NA

CDR3nt: TGCAGCGTTGATTCAGGGCTGCGCACTGAAGCTTTCTTT
CDR3aa: CSVDSGLRTEAFF
abundance: few
v_gene: TRBV29-1
j_gene: TRBJ1-1
d_gene: NA

CDR3nt: TGTGCCAGCAGGTTAGAGGGGGCGCAGACTTTCTTT
CDR3aa: CASRLEGAQTFF
abundance: NA
v_gene: TRBV6-5
j_gene: TRBJ1-1
d_gene: TRBD1

CDR3nt: TGTGCCAGCAGCCCGAGACAGGGGGCGAACCCTGGAAACACCATATATTTT
CDR3aa: CASSPRQGANPGNTIYF
abundance: NA
v_gene: TRBV7-8
j_gene: TRBJ1-3
d_gene: TRBD1

CDR3nt: TGTGCCAGTAGTATAACTAGCGGCGTATACGAGCAGTACTTC
CDR3aa: CASSITSGVYEQYF
abundance: NA
v_gene: TRBV19
j_gene: TRBJ2-7
d_gene: TRBD2

CDR3nt: TGTGCCAGCAGTTCGATAGCGGGAGGGCCGGTTAATGAGCAGTTCTTC
CDR3aa: CASSSIAGGPVNEQFF
abundance: NA
v_gene: TRBV6-5
j_gene: TRBJ2-1
d_gene: TRBD2

CDR3nt: TGTGCCAGCTCACCCCTACTCACAGATACGCAGTATTTT
CDR3aa: CASSPLLTDTQYF
abundance: NA
v_gene: TRBV18
j_gene: TRBJ2-3
d_gene: NA

CDR3nt: TGTGCCAGCTCACCAATCCCAGTAAATTCACCCCTCCACTTT
CDR3aa: CASSPIPVNSPLHF
abundance: NA
v_gene: TRBV18
j_gene: TRBJ1-6
d_gene: NA